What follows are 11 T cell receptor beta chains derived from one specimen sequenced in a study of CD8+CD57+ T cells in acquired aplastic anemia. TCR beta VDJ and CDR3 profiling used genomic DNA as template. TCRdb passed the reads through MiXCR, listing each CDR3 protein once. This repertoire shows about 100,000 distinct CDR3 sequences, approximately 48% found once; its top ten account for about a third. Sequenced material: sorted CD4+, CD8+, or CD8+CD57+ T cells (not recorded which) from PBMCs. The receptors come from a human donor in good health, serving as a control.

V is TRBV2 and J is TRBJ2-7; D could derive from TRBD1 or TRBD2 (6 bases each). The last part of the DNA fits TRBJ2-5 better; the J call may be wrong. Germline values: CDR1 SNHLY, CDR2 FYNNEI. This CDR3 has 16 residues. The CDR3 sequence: CASSEYGTGAYETQYF. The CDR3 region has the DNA TGTGCCAGCAGTGAATATGGTACGGGGGCCTATGAGACCCAGTACTTC.

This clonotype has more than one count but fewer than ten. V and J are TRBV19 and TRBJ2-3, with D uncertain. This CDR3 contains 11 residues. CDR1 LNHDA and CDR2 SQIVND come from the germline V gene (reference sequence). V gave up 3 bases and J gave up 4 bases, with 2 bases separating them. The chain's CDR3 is CASSIADTQYF. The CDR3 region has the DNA TGTGCCAGTAGTATCGCAGATACGCAGTATTTT.

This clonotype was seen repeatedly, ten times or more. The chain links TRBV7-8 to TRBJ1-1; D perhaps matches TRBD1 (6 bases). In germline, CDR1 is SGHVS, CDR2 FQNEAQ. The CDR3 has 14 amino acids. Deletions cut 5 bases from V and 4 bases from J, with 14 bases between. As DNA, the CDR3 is TGTGCCAGCAGCCCCCGAGGGGGGAGCACTGAAGCTTTCTTT. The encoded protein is CASSPRGGSTEAFF.

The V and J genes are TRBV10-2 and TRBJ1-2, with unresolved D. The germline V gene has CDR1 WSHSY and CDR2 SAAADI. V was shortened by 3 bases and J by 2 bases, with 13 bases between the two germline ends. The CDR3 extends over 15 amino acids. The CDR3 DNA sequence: TGCGCCAGCAGTGAACGAGGGCGGCGAAACTATGGCTACACCTTC. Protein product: CASSERGRRNYGYTF.

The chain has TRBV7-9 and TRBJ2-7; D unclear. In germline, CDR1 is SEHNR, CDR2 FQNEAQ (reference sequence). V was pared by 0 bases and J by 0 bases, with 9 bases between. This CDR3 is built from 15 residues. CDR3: CASSLALVSSYEQYF. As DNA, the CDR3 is TGTGCCAGCAGCTTAGCGTTGGTCAGCTCCTACGAGCAGTACTTC.

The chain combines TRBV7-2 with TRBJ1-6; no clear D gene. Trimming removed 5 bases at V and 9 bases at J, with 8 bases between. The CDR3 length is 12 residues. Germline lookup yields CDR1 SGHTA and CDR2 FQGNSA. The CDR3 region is CASSLPLSPLHF. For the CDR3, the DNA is TGTGCCAGCAGCCTACCCCTTTCACCCCTCCACTTT.

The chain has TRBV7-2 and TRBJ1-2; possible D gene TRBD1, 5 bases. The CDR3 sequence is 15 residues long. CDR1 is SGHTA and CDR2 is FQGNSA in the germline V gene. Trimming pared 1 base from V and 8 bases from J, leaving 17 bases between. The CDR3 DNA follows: TGTGCCAGCAGCTTAGTTCCAGGGAATCTGGGGGGCTACACCTTC. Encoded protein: CASSLVPGNLGGYTF.

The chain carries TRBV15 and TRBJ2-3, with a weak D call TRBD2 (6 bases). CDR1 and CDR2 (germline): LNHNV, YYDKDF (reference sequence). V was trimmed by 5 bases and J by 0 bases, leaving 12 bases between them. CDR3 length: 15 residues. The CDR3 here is CATSGGGASTDTQYF. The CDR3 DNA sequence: TGTGCCACCAGCGGTGGCGGGGCAAGCACAGATACGCAGTATTTT.

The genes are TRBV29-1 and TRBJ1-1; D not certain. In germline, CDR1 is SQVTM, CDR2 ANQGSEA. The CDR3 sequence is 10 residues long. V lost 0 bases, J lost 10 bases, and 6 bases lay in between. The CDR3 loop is CSVEDLAAFF. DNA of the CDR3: TGCAGCGTTGAAGATCTTGCAGCTTTCTTT.

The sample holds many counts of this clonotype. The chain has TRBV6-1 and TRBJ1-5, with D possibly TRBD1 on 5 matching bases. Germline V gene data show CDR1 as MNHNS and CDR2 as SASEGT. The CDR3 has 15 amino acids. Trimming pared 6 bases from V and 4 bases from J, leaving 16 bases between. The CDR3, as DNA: TGTGCCAGCAGGCCGGGGGAGGGTTATAATCAGCCCCAGCATTTT. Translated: CASRPGEGYNQPQHF.

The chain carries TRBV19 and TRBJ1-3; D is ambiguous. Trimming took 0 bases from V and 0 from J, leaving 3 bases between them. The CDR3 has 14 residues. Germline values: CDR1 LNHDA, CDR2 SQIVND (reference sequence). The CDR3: CASSIDGSGNTIYF. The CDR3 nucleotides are TGTGCCAGTAGTATAGACGGCTCTGGAAACACCATATATTTT.